The next 9 T cell receptor beta chains were all read from a single sample in a study of T cell changes during pregnancy in multiple sclerosis. The method was immunoSEQ multiplex PCR; TCRdb's version includes in-frame clones alone and lacks a portion of them. The table shows under 50,000 clones, with around 93% occurring only once. The sequencing here drew on CD4+ T cells from peripheral blood mononuclear cells, taken after pregnancy. These receptors came from a female donor with multiple sclerosis, enrolled in a pregnancy study.

The V call is TRBV29-1, the J call TRBJ1-1, with TRBD1 matching over 8 bases. There are 13 residues in the CDR3. Trimming removed 6 bases from V and 1 base from J; junction bases left unmatched: 4. Germline loops: CDR1 SQVTM, CDR2 ANQGSEA. The CDR3 DNA sequence: TGCAGCGTGGGCACAGGGGGGAACACTGAAGCTTTCTTT. Translated, it gives CSVGTGGNTEAFF.

The chain carries TRBV18 and TRBJ1-1; D unresolved. This CDR3 region has 14 residues. V shed 2 bases and J shed 1 base, with 8 bases lying between them. Germline V gives CDR1 KGHSH, CDR2 LQKENI. CDR3 nucleotide sequence: TGTGCCAGCTCACCAGCGGGGAGGAACACTGAAGCTTTCTTT. Translation: CASSPAGRNTEAFF.

The chain joins TRBV7-6 to TRBJ1-6, with D possibly matching TRBD1 (6 bases). V dropped 0 bases and J dropped 7 bases, with 16 bases sitting between them. This CDR3 is 17 amino acids long. CDR1 SGHVS and CDR2 FNYEAQ come from the germline V gene. CDR3 residues: CASSLASAGTRNSPLHF. CDR3 DNA sequence: TGTGCCAGCAGCTTAGCGTCCGCAGGGACACGGAATTCACCCCTCCACTTT.

The V and J genes are TRBV11-2 and TRBJ2-5, with 10 positions matching TRBD2. The length of the CDR3 is 15 residues. Unmatched junction bases numbered 6, after V lost 6 bases and J lost 2 bases. Germline V gene sequence: CDR1 SGHAT, CDR2 FQNNGV. CDR3 DNA sequence: TGTGCCAGCAGTACTAGCGGGGTGAAACAAGAGACCCAGTACTTC. Translating gives CASSTSGVKQETQYF.

The chain recombines TRBV18 with TRBJ1-5, with D possibly matching TRBD1 (5 bases). This CDR3 region has 15 residues. Germline loops: CDR1 KGHSH, CDR2 LQKENI. Between the trimmed V and J ends, which lost 3 bases and 4 bases, there was a span of 13 bases. CDR3 residues: CASSPGTGGNQPQHF. Written as DNA, the CDR3 is TGTGCCAGCTCACCCGGGACTGGCGGTAATCAGCCCCAGCATTTT.

The chain couples TRBV7-2 to TRBJ1-2; TRBD1 is a possible D gene (5 bases). CDR1 and CDR2 (germline): SGHTA, FQGNSA. V shed 4 bases and J shed 5 bases, with 20 bases lying between them. CDR3 length: 16 residues. DNA for the CDR3: TGTGCCAGCAGCTCCAATTTTGACCGAAGGGGTTATGGCTACACCTTC. Its protein product is CASSSNFDRRGYGYTF.

This clone appeared a single time. The rearrangement uses TRBV4-2 and TRBJ2-1, with 9 bases matching TRBD2. The CDR3 sequence is 17 residues long. J lost 10 bases, V lost 1 base, and 14 bases had no gene match. Germline assignment: CDR1 LGHNA and CDR2 YNFKEQ. CDR3 bases: TGTGCCAGCAGCCAAGGAGACGCGGGGGGGACTCGGGGGGAGCAGTTCTTC. It translates to CASSQGDAGGTRGEQFF.

V usage is TRBV12-5 and J usage is TRBJ2-2, with D possibly being TRBD2 (5 bases). CDR1 LGHNT and CDR2 FRNRAP come from the germline V gene. The V end lost 6 bases, the J end lost 5 bases, and 13 bases lay between the germline ends. The CDR3 has 14 residues. The CDR3 nucleotides read TGTGCTAGTGGGGACGGACTGCATACCGGGGAGCTGTTTTTT. Translation gives CASGDGLHTGELFF.

This clone is medium-sized (0.01 to 0.1%) by share. This chain connects TRBV6-5 to TRBJ1-1, with D maybe TRBD1 (6 bases). Deletions cut 6 bases from V and 3 bases from J, with 14 bases between. CDR1 is MNHEY, CDR2 SVGAGI, per germline. This CDR3 comprises 14 residues. CDR3 DNA sequence: TGTGCCAGCAGAACAGGGAGATTGGACACTGAAGCTTTCTTT. Its protein product is CASRTGRLDTEAFF.